This T cell receptor (beta chain) was obtained from a study of T cell repertoires in cytomegalovirus infection. Broader study findings: The ex vivo response showed dominance by HLA-C-restricted CMV-specific TCR beta clonotypes.

About this clonotype itself: Its target is unknown.

TCRdb fed the reads into MiXCR, producing one record per CDR3 protein. The sample yields fewer than 350,000 distinct CDR3 sequences, roughly 15% seen once. The V gene's germline CDR1 is DFQATT and CDR2 SNEGSKA (reference sequence). CDR3 length equals 12 residues. Trimming removed 5 bases at V and 4 bases at J, with 6 bases between. The gene calls are TRBV20-1 and TRBJ2-6; D is ambiguous. The origin of this receptor is a human donor in good health (CMV status not recorded). Some clones in this sample may be carry-over from other donors' samples. The sequencing input was PBMCs. For the CDR3, the DNA is TGCAGTGCTGGAAGGGGGGCCAACGTCCTGACTTTC. It specifies CSAGRGANVLTF.